There are a few counts of the clone carrying this TCR beta chain. Time point denoted: pre-sensitization, week 0. The treatment here: therapeutic diphenylcyclopropenone sensitization with weekly scalp DPC. It was from unfractionated whole blood that total RNA was extracted. V shed 5 bases and J shed 3 bases, with 10 bases lying between them. The CDR3 loop spans 13 amino acids. These data originate in a study of human T cells and chemical hapten exposure. In the study overall: Sensitization used 2% DPC on around 2 cm by around 2 cm upper inner arm skin.

Individual cDNA molecules each carried unique molecular identifiers attached by the library. TCRdb called the RACE reads again in MiXCR, with one record for every CDR3 protein. The sample lists about 77,000 distinct CDR3 sequences; around 15% were seen once. The chain recombines TRBV12-3 or TRBV12-4 with TRBJ1-1; D may be TRBD1 (5 bases). Sequenced here: whole blood, sampled in connection with sensitization to the hapten diphenylcyclopropenone (DPC). The TCR comes from a woman in her forties or fifties with alopecia areata. Some clones in this sample may be carry-over from other donors' samples. The CDR3 DNA reads as TGTGCCAGCAGTCCGGGACTCTACACTGAAGCTTTCTTT. Encoded protein: CASSPGLYTEAFF.